One and the same sample provided the 5 T cell receptor beta chains below, sequenced in a study of CD8+ T cells in alopecia areata. Treatment: oral pan-JAK inhibitor, 5-10 mg twice daily. cDNA serving as the sequencing template came from extracted, reverse transcribed RNA. TCRdb keeps only in-frame clones here, not all; method: immunoSEQ multiplex PCR. Seen here are around 100,000 clones, over 75% observed once, and the top ten hold over 8.5%. The sample in question was CD8+ T cells sorted from blood, obtained at approximately week 30, from a patient treated with tofacitinib. These receptors originate from a human donor with alopecia areata.

The V and J genes are TRBV27 and TRBJ1-1; D gene uncertain. V lost 4 bases and J 2 bases, leaving 8 bases between the germline ends. The length of the CDR3 is 13 residues. CDR1 and CDR2 (germline): MNHEY, SMNVEV (reference sequence). CDR3 bases: TGTGCCAGCAGTTGGGCGGGAAACACTGAAGCTTTCTTT. It encodes CASSWAGNTEAFF.

This chain connects TRBV6-1 to TRBJ2-7; 13 bases are a match to TRBD2. From germline, CDR1 is MNHNS and CDR2 SASEGT. CDR3 length equals 18 residues. Trimming at V came to 4 bases and at J to 2 bases, leaving 11 bases not matched to a gene. The CDR3 region is CASSGTSGSTVWPYEQYF. The CDR3 nucleotides are TGTGCCAGCAGTGGGACTAGCGGGAGTACGGTTTGGCCCTACGAGCAGTACTTC.

The chain uses TRBV6-5 and TRBJ2-7, with D unclear. This CDR3 contains 14 residues. Germline V lookup: CDR1 MNHEY, CDR2 SVGAGI. Trimming removed 4 bases from V and 0 bases from J, with 10 bases in between. CDR3 in amino acids: CASSLLPSSYEQYF. The CDR3 region has the DNA TGTGCCAGCAGTTTGCTACCGAGCTCCTACGAGCAGTACTTC.

The J gene is TRBJ1-2, the V gene TRBV4-1, with D hard to call. The CDR3 length is 13 residues. V was pared by 0 bases and J by 8 bases, with 10 bases between. Germline values: CDR1 MGHRA, CDR2 YSYEKL. As DNA, the CDR3 is TGCGCCAGCAGCCAAGACGGCTTAAAGGGCTACACCTTC. The encoded protein is CASSQDGLKGYTF.

The rearrangement links TRBV9 to TRBJ2-3, with 10 bases that match TRBD2. CDR3 length: 16 amino acids. Germline V gives CDR1 SGDLS, CDR2 YYNGEE. J gave up 5 bases and V 2 bases, and 8 bases lay outside the gene matches. The CDR3 bases are TGTGCCAGCAGCGTCAGCGGGAGGGCCGGGGGAGATACGCAGTATTTT. This encodes CASSVSGRAGGDTQYF.